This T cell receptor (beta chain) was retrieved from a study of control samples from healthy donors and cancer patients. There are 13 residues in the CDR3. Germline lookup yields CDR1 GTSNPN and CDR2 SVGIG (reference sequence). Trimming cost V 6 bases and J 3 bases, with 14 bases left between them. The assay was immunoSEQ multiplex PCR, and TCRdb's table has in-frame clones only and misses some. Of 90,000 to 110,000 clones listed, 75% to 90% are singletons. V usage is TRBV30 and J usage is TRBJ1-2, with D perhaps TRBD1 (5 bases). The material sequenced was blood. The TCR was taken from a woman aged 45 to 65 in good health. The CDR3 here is CACPPRGDYGYTF. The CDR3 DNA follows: TGTGCCTGCCCTCCCCGGGGGGACTATGGCTACACCTTC.